This is a list of T cell receptor beta chains from one sample in a study of T cell clones after liver transplantation. The data were produced by immunoSEQ multiplex PCR, yet TCRdb's version contains in-frame clones alone and is incomplete. The sample holds nearly 55,000 clones, approximately 84% seen once. The sequenced sample was CD4+ T cells from blood, obtained before liver transplant. These receptors all stem from a human donor who received a liver transplant. CDR3s include the opening cysteine and the closing phenylalanine or tryptophan. The D gene is left open where the match is weak. Clone sizes are given selectively: once, few, many, or a class where the clone is expanded.

CDR3 DNA,CDR3 protein,D gene,CDR3 length,V gene,clone size,J gene
TGTGCCAGCAGCTTACTCTGGACAGGGACTAGTAGAAATGAGCAGTTCTTC,CASSLLWTGTSRNEQFF,.,17,TRBV11-2,.,TRBJ2-1
TGTGCCAGCAGGAAGGAGGGGACCACTGAAGCTTTCTTT,CASRKEGTTEAFF,.,13,TRBV7-9,.,TRBJ1-1
TGTGCCAGCAGTGAGGGACAGTACAATGAGCAGTTCTTC,CASSEGQYNEQFF,TRBD1,13,TRBV7-3,.,TRBJ2-1
TGTGCCAGCAGCTCCGGGACAGCCAATTCACCCCTCCACTTT,CASSSGTANSPLHF,TRBD1,14,TRBV7-7,.,TRBJ1-6
TGTGCCAGCAGCCACCGGGGGGCCTACTACGAGCAGTACTTC,CASSHRGAYYEQYF,.,14,TRBV13,.,TRBJ2-7
TGTGCCAGCAGCTTAACCGGGAGGGCCGATGAGCAGTTCTTC,CASSLTGRADEQFF,TRBD2,14,TRBV7-2,.,TRBJ2-1
TGTGCCAGCAGCTTTAGTGCGTTCGGGGGTGGGACAGATACGCAGTATTTT,CASSFSAFGGGTDTQYF,.,17,TRBV7-6,.,TRBJ2-3
TGTGCCAGCAGCTTGGCGCTGCCTGAAGAGACCCAGTACTTC,CASSLALPEETQYF,.,14,TRBV5-5,.,TRBJ2-5
TGTGCCAGCAGCCTCTACGGGCGATTGGCTGGAAACACCATATATTTT,CASSLYGRLAGNTIYF,.,16,TRBV5-6,.,TRBJ1-3
TGTGCCAGCAGGAAACAGGGAATGAACACTGAAGCTTTCTTT,CASRKQGMNTEAFF,.,14,TRBV6-5,medium-sized,TRBJ1-1
TGTGCCAGCAGTTCCAGCTCCTACGAGCAGTACTTC,CASSSSSYEQYF,.,12,TRBV28,.,TRBJ2-7
TGTGCCAGCAGCTTGTGGTCCGGGACAGAGCAGTTCTTC,CASSLWSGTEQFF,.,13,TRBV5-6,.,TRBJ2-1
TGTGCCAGCAGCTTAGGCCGTGGGGAGCTGTTTTTT,CASSLGRGELFF,.,12,TRBV7-2,.,TRBJ2-2
TGCGCCAGCAGCCAAGGAGTTCTCAGGCGTCGGATTGGGAACTATGGCTACACCTTC,CASSQGVLRRRIGNYGYTF,.,19,TRBV4-1,many,TRBJ1-2
TGTGCCAGCTCACCAAAGGACAGATATTCACCCCTCCACTTT,CASSPKDRYSPLHF,.,14,TRBV18,.,TRBJ1-6
TGTGCCAGCAGGGCGGACAGAGCTAACTATGGCTACACCTTC,CASRADRANYGYTF,.,14,TRBV6-1,.,TRBJ1-2
TGTGCCAGCAGCGCGCGACAGGATTCATCACCCCTCCACTTT,CASSARQDSSPLHF,.,14,TRBV9,.,TRBJ1-6
TGTGCCAGCAGCCAGATCTCGGGAGGGCCGGAAGAGCAGTACTTC,CASSQISGGPEEQYF,TRBD2,15,TRBV28,.,TRBJ2-7
TGTGCTAGCACTGACAGGACCCTCGCTGAAAAACTGTTTTTT,CASTDRTLAEKLFF,.,14,TRBV2,.,TRBJ1-4
TGCGCCACTAAAGTGAGGACCCGGAGAGGGTCCTACGAGCAGTACTTC,CATKVRTRRGSYEQYF,.,16,TRBV10-1,few,TRBJ2-7
TGCGCCAGCAGCTGGACTAGCGGGCTATACAATGAGCAGTTCTTC,CASSWTSGLYNEQFF,TRBD2,15,TRBV5-1,.,TRBJ2-1
TGTGCCAGCAGCTTAAGGCAGGGGGCGGAGTACGAGCAGTACTTC,CASSLRQGAEYEQYF,TRBD1,15,TRBV7-2,.,TRBJ2-7
TGCGCCAGCAGCCAAGTTCCTGGACTAGCGGGAGAGCCCTACGAGCAGTACTTC,CASSQVPGLAGEPYEQYF,TRBD2,18,TRBV4-1,.,TRBJ2-7
TGTGCCAGCAGCCAGACCCGCACCTACGAGCAGTACTTC,CASSQTRTYEQYF,.,13,TRBV6-5,.,TRBJ2-7
TGTGCCACCAGCAGAGATCTAGCACAGGGGACAGATACGCAGTATTTT,CATSRDLAQGTDTQYF,TRBD1,16,TRBV15,.,TRBJ2-3
TGCGCCAGCAGCCAAGAGTCACGGGGCCACTATAGCACAGATACGCAGTATTTT,CASSQESRGHYSTDTQYF,.,18,TRBV4-1,once,TRBJ2-3
TGCAGCGTTGAAGATTCCCGGCGGCAGTTCTTC,CSVEDSRRQFF,.,11,TRBV29-1,.,TRBJ2-1
TGTGCCAGCAGAACCGGGTCTACGGCTTTCTTT,CASRTGSTAFF,.,11,TRBV6-5,once,TRBJ1-1
TGTGCCAGCAGCTTAGGACTCGGGAGGGACAATGAGCAGTTCTTC,CASSLGLGRDNEQFF,TRBD2,15,TRBV7-8,.,TRBJ2-1
TGTGCCAGCAGCTTCGACGTCACCTCCTACAATGAGCAGTTCTTC,CASSFDVTSYNEQFF,.,15,TRBV5-4,.,TRBJ2-1
TGTGCCAGCAGTGAGAGTCTGGGACAGGGGTACACTGAAGCTTTCTTT,CASSESLGQGYTEAFF,TRBD1,16,TRBV6-1,.,TRBJ1-1
TGTGCCATCAGTGAGTCGAGGGGGACCAGGGGAGATACGCAGTATTTT,CAISESRGTRGDTQYF,.,16,TRBV10-3,.,TRBJ2-3
TGTGCCAGCAGTTACTCGGGACACTACTATGGCTACACCTTC,CASSYSGHYYGYTF,.,14,TRBV6-6,.,TRBJ1-2
TGTGCCAGAAGCGCCGGGACAGTCGTTCGGGAGAAGACCCAGTACTTC,CARSAGTVVREKTQYF,.,16,TRBV5-3,.,TRBJ2-5
TGTGCTAGTTGCCGGGACAGGCTATACACTGAAGCTTTCTTT,CASCRDRLYTEAFF,TRBD1,14,TRBV12-5,.,TRBJ1-1
TGTGCCAGCAGCCCCTTCGGCATGGGGATCACAGATACGCAGTATTTT,CASSPFGMGITDTQYF,.,16,TRBV4-2,.,TRBJ2-3
TGTGCCTGGAGTGGCACTAGCGGGACCCAAGAGACCCAGTACTTC,CAWSGTSGTQETQYF,TRBD2,15,TRBV30,.,TRBJ2-5
TGTGCCAGCAGCTGGTTTGGCACCGGGGAGCTGTTTTTT,CASSWFGTGELFF,.,13,TRBV9,.,TRBJ2-2
TGTGCCAGCAGTGAATGGGGACAGATTACGAACACCGGGGAGCTGTTTTTT,CASSEWGQITNTGELFF,TRBD1,17,TRBV25-1,.,TRBJ2-2
TGTGCCAGCAGCCCAGGGGGCCAGCCAAGGGGACAAGAGACCCAGTACTTC,CASSPGGQPRGQETQYF,TRBD1,17,TRBV9,.,TRBJ2-5
TGCGCCAGCAGCCAAGATTTGAGGATCGGGGAGCTGTTTTTT,CASSQDLRIGELFF,.,14,TRBV4-3,.,TRBJ2-2
TGTGCCACCAAGGTTGGTAGCAATCAGCCCCAGCATTTT,CATKVGSNQPQHF,.,13,TRBV19,many,TRBJ1-5
TGTGCCAGCAGCTTAGACCGGGGGGAGGCTAACTATGGCTACACCTTC,CASSLDRGEANYGYTF,.,16,TRBV13,.,TRBJ1-2
TGTGCCTGGAGTGTGGGGGCGGATGAAAAACTGTTTTTT,CAWSVGADEKLFF,.,13,TRBV30,.,TRBJ1-4
TGTGCCAGCAGCCCACAGGGCCGGCAGCAAGAGACCCAGTACTTC,CASSPQGRQQETQYF,.,15,TRBV7-3,once,TRBJ2-5
TGTGCCAGCAGCTTATTCAGCCATGAGCAGTTCTTC,CASSLFSHEQFF,.,12,TRBV11-1,.,TRBJ2-1
TGTGCCAGCAGTGAAGCGCTTTTTGGGGCGGGAGAAGCTTTCTTT,CASSEALFGAGEAFF,.,15,TRBV2,.,TRBJ1-1
TGTGCCAGCAGCCCGCCGCTGGCCAACGAGCAGTACTTC,CASSPPLANEQYF,.,13,TRBV5-4,.,TRBJ2-7